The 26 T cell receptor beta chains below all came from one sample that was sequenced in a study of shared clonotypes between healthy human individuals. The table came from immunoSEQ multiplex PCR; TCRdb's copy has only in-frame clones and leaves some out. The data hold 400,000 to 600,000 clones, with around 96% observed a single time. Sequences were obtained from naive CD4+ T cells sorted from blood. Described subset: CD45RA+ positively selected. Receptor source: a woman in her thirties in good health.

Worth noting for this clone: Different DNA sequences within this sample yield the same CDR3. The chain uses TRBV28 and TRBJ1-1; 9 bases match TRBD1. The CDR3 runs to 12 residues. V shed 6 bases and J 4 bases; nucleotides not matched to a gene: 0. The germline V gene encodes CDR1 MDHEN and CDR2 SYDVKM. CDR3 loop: CASRTGGTEAFF. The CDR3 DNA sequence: TGTGCCAGCAGGACAGGGGGCACTGAAGCTTTCTTT.

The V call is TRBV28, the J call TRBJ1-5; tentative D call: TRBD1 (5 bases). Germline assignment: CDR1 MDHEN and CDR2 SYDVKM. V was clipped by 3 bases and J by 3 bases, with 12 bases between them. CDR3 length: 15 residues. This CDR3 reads CASSFVGADNQPQHF. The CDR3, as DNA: TGTGCCAGCAGTTTTGTTGGGGCGGACAATCAGCCCCAGCATTTT.

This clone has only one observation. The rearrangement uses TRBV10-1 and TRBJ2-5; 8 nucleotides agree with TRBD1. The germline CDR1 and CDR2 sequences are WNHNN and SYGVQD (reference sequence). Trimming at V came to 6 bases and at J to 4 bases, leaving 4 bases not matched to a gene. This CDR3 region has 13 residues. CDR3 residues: CASSGQGGETQYF. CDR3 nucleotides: TGCGCCAGCAGCGGACAGGGCGGAGAGACCCAGTACTTC.

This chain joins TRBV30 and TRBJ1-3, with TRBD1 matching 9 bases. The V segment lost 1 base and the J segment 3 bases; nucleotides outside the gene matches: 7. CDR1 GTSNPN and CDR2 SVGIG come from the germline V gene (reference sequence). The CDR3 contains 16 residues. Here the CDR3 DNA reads TGTGCCTGGAGTGCCCCCGGGACAGGGTTTGGAAACACCATATATTTT. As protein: CAWSAPGTGFGNTIYF.

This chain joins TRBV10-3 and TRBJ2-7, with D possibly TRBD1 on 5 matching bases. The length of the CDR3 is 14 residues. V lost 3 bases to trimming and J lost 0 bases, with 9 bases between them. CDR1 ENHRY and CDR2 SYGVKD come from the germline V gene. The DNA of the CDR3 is TGTGCCATCAGTGAACAAGACAGCTCCTACGAGCAGTACTTC. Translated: CAISEQDSSYEQYF.

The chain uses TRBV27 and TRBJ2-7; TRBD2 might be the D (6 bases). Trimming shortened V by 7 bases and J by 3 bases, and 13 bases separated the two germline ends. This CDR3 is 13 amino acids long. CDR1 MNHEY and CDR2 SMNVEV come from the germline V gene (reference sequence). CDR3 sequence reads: CASMAGSHYEQYF. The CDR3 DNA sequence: TGTGCCAGCATGGCGGGGTCTCACTACGAGCAGTACTTC.

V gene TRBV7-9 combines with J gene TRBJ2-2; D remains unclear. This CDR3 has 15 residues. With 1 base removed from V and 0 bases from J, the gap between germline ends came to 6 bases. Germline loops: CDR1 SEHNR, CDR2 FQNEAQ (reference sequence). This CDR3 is CASSLGLANTGELFF. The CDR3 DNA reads TGTGCCAGCAGCTTAGGCCTGGCGAACACCGGGGAGCTGTTTTTT. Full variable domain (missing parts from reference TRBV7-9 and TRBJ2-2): DTGVSQNPRHKITKRGQNVTFRCDPISEHNRLYWYRQTLGQGPEFLTYFQNEAQLEKSRLLSDRFSAERPKGSFSTLEIQRTEQGDSAMYLCASSLGLANTGELFFGEGSRLTVL.

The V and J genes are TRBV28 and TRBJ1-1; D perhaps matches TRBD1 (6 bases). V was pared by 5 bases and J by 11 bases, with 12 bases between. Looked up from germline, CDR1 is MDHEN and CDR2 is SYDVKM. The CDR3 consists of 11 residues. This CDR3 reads CASSPGTTAFF. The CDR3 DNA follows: TGTGCCAGCAGTCCCGGGACAACTGCTTTCTTT.

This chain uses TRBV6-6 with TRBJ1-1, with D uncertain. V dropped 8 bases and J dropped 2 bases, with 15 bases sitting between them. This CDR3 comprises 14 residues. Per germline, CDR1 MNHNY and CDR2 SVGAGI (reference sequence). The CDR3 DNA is TGTGCCAGCTACAACAGAAGGCAAAACACTGAAGCTTTCTTT. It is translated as CASYNRRQNTEAFF.

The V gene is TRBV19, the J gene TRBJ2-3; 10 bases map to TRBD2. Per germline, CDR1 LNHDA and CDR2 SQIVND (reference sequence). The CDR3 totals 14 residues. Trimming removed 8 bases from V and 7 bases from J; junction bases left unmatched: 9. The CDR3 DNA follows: TGTGCCAGTTCTCTAGCGGGAGTAGGAAATACGCAGTATTTT. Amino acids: CASSLAGVGNTQYF.

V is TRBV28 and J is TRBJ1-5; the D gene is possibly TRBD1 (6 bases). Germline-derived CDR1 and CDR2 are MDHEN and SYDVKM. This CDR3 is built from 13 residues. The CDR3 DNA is TGTGCTTCGGGACAATATAGCAATCAGCCCCAGCATTTT. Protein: CASGQYSNQPQHF.

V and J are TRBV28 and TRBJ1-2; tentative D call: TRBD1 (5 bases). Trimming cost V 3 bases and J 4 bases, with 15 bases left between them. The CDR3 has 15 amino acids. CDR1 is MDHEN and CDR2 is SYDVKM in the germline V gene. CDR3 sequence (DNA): TGTGCCAGCAGTTTGGTCCCAGGTCAGGGCTATGGCTACACCTTC. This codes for CASSLVPGQGYGYTF.

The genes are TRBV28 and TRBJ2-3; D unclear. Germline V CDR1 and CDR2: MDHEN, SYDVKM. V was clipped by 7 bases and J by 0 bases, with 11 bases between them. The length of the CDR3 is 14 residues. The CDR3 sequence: CASTVTPSTDTQYF. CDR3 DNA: TGTGCCAGCACCGTAACCCCCAGCACAGATACGCAGTATTTT.

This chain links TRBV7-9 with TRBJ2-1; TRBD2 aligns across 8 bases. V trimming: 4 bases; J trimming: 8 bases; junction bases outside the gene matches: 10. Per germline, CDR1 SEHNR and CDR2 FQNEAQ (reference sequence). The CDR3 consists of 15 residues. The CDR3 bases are TGTGCCAGCAGCTACCGGGAGGGCCTTCTGGATGAGCAGTTCTTC. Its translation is CASSYREGLLDEQFF.

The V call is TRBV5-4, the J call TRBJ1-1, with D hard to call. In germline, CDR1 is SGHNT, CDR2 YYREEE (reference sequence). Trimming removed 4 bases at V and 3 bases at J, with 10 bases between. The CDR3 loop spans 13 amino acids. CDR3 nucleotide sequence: TGTGCCAGCAGCCAGGACGGATACACTGAAGCTTTCTTT. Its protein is CASSQDGYTEAFF.

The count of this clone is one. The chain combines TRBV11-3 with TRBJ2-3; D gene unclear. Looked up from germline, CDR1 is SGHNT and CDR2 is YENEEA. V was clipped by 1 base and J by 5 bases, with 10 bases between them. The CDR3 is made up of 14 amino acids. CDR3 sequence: CASSLGSRGDTQYF. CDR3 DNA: TGTGCCAGCAGCTTAGGAAGTCGTGGAGATACGCAGTATTTT.

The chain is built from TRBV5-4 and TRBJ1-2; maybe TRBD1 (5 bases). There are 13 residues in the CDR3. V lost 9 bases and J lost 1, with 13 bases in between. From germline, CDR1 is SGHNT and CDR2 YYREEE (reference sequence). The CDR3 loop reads CATRQHINYGYTF. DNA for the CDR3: TGTGCCACTCGACAGCACATTAACTATGGCTACACCTTC.

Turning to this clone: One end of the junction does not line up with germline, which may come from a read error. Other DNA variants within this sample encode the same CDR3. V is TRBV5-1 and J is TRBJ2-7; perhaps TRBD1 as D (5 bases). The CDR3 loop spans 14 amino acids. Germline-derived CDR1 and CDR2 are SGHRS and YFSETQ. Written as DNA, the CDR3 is TGCGCCAGCAGCTTCATGGACACCTCCTACGAGCAGTATTTC. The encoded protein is CASSFMDTSYEQYF.

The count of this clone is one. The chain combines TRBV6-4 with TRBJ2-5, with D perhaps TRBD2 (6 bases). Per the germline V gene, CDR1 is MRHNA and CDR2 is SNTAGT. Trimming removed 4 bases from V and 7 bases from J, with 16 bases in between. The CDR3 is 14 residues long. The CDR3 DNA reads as TGTGCCAGCAGTGGGGGACTTTATGTTGGGACCCAGTACTTC. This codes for CASSGGLYVGTQYF.

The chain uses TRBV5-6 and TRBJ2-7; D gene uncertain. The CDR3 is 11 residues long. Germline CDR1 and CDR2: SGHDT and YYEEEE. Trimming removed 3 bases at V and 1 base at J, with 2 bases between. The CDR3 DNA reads TGTGCCAGCAGCTATTCCTACGAGCAGTACTTC. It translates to CASSYSYEQYF. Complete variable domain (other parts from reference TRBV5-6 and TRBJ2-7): DAGVTQSPTHLIKTRGQQVTLRCSPKSGHDTVSWYQQALGQGPQFIFQYYEEEERQRGNFPDRFSGHQFPNYSSELNVNALLLGDSALYLCASSYSYEQYFGPGTRLTVT.

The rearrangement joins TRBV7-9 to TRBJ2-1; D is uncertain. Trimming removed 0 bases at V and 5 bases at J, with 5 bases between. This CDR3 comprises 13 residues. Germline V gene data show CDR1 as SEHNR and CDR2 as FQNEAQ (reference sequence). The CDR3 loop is CASSLAVDNEQFF. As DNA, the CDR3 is TGTGCCAGCAGCTTAGCGGTGGACAATGAGCAGTTCTTC.

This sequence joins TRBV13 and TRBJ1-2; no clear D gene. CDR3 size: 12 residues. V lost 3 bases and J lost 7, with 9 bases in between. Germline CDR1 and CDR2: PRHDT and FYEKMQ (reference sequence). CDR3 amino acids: CASSFREGGYTF. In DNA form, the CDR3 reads TGTGCCAGCAGCTTTAGGGAGGGTGGCTACACCTTC.

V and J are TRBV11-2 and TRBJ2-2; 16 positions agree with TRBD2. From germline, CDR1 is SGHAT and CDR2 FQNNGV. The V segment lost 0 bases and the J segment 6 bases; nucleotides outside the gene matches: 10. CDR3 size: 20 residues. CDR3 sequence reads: CASSLDPGTSGRAGAGELFF. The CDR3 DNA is TGTGCCAGCAGCTTAGATCCGGGGACTAGCGGGAGGGCCGGGGCCGGGGAGCTGTTTTTT.

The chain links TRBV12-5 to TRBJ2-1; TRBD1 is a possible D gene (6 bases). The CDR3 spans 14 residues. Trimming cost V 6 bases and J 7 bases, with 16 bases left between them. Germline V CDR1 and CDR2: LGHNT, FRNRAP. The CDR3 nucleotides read TGTGCTAGTGGACTCGATGGGGGCAGGAATGAGCAGTTCTTC. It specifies CASGLDGGRNEQFF.

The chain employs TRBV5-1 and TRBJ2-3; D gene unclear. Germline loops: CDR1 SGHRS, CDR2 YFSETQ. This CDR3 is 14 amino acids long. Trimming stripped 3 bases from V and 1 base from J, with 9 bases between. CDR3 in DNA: TGCGCCAGCAGCTCGGGCGCCCGCACAGATACGCAGTATTTT. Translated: CASSSGARTDTQYF.

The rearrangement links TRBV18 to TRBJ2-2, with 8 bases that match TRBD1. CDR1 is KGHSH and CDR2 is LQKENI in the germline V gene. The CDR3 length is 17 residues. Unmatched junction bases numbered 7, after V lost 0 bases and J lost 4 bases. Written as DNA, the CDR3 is TGTGCCAGCTCACCACCGGAAAGACAGGGGTCCACCGGGGAGCTGTTTTTT. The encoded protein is CASSPPERQGSTGELFF. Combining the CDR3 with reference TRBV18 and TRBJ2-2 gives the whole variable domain NAGVMQNPRHLVRRRGQEARLRCSPMKGHSHVYWYRQLPEEGLKFMVYLQKENIIDESGMPKERFSAEFPKEGPSILRIQQVVRGDSAAYFCASSPPERQGSTGELFFGEGSRLTVL.